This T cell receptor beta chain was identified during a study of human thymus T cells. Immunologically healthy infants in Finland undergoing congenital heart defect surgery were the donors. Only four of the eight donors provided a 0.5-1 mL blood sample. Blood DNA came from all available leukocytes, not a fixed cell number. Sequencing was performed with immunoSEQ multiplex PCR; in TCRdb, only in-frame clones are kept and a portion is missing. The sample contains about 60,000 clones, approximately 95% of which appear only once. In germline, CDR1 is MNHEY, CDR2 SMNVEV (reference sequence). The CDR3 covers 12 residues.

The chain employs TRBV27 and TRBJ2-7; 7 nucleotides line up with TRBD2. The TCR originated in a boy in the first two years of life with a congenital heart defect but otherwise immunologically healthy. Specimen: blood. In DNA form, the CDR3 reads TGTGCTACCCGGTGGGTGGGGGGGGAGCAGTACTTC. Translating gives CATRWVGGEQYF.